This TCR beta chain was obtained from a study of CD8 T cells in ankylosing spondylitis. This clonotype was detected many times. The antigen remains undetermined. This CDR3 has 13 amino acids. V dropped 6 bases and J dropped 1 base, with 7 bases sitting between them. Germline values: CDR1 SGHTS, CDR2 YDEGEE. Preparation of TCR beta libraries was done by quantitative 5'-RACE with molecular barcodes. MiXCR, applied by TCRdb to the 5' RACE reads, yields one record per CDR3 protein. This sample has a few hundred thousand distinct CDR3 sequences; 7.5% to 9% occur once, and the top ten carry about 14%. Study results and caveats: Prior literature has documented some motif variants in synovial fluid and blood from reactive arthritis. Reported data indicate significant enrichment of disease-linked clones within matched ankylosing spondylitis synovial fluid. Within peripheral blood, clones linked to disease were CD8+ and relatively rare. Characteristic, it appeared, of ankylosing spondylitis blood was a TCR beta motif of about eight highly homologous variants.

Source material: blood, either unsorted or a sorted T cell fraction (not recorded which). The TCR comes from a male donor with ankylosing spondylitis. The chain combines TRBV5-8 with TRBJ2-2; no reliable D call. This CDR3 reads CASNRLNTGELFF. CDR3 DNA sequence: TGTGCCAGCAACAGACTGAACACCGGGGAGCTGTTTTTT.